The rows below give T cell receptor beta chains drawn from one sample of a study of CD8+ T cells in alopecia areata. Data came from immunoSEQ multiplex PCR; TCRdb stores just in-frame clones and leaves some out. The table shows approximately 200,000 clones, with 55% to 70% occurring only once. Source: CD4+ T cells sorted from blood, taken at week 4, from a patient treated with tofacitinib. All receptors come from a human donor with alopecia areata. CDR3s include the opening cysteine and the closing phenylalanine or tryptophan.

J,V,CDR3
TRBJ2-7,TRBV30,CAWSEAYEQYF
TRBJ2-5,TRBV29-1,CRPPPLQVGETQYF
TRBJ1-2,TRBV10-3,CAINPGEGYGYTF
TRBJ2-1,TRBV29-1,CSVDPQGSFWQFF
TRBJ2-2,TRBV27,CCTGRFRTGELFF
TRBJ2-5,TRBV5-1,CASSSGTGGGETQYF
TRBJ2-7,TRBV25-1,CASSETGAYEQYF
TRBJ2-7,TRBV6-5,CASSYRDGDYEQYF
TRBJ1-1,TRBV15,CATSRDPGTEAFF
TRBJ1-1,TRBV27,CASSASGFPNTEAFF
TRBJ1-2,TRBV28,CASSISFDGNYGYTF
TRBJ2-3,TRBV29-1,CSADPGSTDTQYF
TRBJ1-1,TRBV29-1,CSVRQVMNTEAFF
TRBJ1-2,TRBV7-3,CASSPDRDYGYTF
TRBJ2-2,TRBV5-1,CASSLVAGLGAGELFF
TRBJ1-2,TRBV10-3,CAISESVPAIGPYGYTF